This T cell receptor beta chain is from a study of blood T cell repertoires in COVID-19. This clone was detected only a few times. Other DNA sequences in the sample encode the same CDR3. Libraries were prepared by immunoSEQ multiplex PCR; TCRdb keeps only in-frame clonotypes and omits some of them. The sample lists 30,000 to 40,000 clones, around 90% occurring once. The CDR3 extends over 13 amino acids. The germline V gene encodes CDR1 KGHSH and CDR2 LQKENI. Trimming took off 3 bases at V and 1 base at J, with 3 bases between the two ends. The sequencing sample was made of peripheral blood. The clonotype was recovered from a man aged 65 to 85 with acute or convalescent COVID-19. This chain joins TRBV18 and TRBJ2-2; D gene unclear. CDR3 loop: CASSPGNTGELFF. CDR3 nucleotides: TGTGCCAGCTCACCCGGGAACACCGGGGAGCTGTTTTTT.